This T cell receptor beta chain was found in a study of Ad26.COV2.S vaccination and SARS-CoV-2 variants. Treatment given: 19 received Ad26.COV2.S at low or high dose, single or two shots; about 5 received placebo; per-sample allocation not given. On day 63 after the first injection, vaccine and placebo recipients gave samples. Produced via immunoSEQ multiplex PCR; TCRdb's table is partial and in-frame only. The sample lists approximately 300,000 clones; 70% to 90% were seen once. Germline V lookup: CDR1 SGHNT, CDR2 YYREEE (reference sequence). Trimming removed 0 bases from V and 7 bases from J; junction bases left unmatched: 6. The CDR3 runs 14 residues.

The sequences come from peripheral blood, collected in a trial of Ad26.COV2.S vaccine versus placebo. The TCR sequence derives from a person aged 18-60 years who received the Ad26.COV2.S COVID-19 vaccine or a placebo. The rearrangement uses TRBV5-4 and TRBJ1-2, with 7 bases fitting TRBD1. The CDR3 bases are TGTGCCAGCAGCTTGGTGACAGGGATTGCTGGCTACACCTTC. This encodes CASSLVTGIAGYTF.